A single sample is the source of the 20 T cell receptor beta chains below, sequenced in a study of blood T cells in healthy people across ages. Primers used in a second PCR of about 7 to 11 cycles were a sample-barcoded 5' primer and a J-beta primer mix. TCRdb reanalysed the 5' RACE reads using MiXCR and keeps one entry per CDR3 protein. Here the sample spans more than 700,000 distinct CDR3 sequences, around half being singletons. Source material: blood. The receptors were sampled from a man aged 80 or over in good health.

There are many counts of this clonotype. One end of the junction does not line up with germline, which may come from a read error. The CDR3 loop reads CASSLVGGSSYNEQFF. CDR3 coding DNA: TGTGCCAGCAGCTTGGTCGGGGGAAGCTCCTACAATGAGCAGTTCTTC. The V gene is TRBV5-1, the J gene TRBJ2-1, with a possible D match to TRBD2 (6 bases). There are 16 residues in the CDR3. Germline values: CDR1 SGHRS, CDR2 YFSETQ.

CDR3: CASSFIAGGDTDTQYF. CDR3 nucleotide sequence: TGTGCCAGCAGTTTCATAGCGGGAGGAGACACAGATACGCAGTATTTT. The gene calls are TRBV28 and TRBJ2-3, with TRBD2 matching 10 bases. The germline gives CDR1 MDHEN, CDR2 SYDVKM. V was pared by 3 bases and J by 2 bases, with 5 bases of the junction left unmatched. This CDR3 is built from 16 residues.

V and J are TRBV3-1 and TRBJ1-6; D is perhaps TRBD1 (5 bases). V dropped 4 bases and J dropped 8 bases, with 12 bases sitting between them. Germline values: CDR1 LGHDT, CDR2 YNNKEL (reference sequence). The CDR3 has 14 residues. The CDR3 protein is CASSPRDAHSPLHF. The DNA of the CDR3 is TGTGCCAGCAGCCCACGGGACGCCCATTCACCCCTCCACTTT. The variable domain in full, completed from reference TRBV3-1 and TRBJ1-6, reads DTAVSQTPKYLVTQMGNDKSIKCEQNLGHDTMYWYKQDSKKFLKIMFSYNNKELIINETVPNRFSPKSPDKAHLNLHINSLELGDSAVYFCASSPRDAHSPLHFGNGTRLTVT.

The rearrangement uses TRBV25-1 and TRBJ2-3, with 9 bases lining up with TRBD2. This CDR3 region has 19 residues. V shed 2 bases, J shed 0 bases, and the junction held 12 bases outside the gene matches. Germline CDR1 reads MGHDK; CDR2 reads SYGVNS. Written as DNA, the CDR3 is TGTGCCAGCAGTGAACTGTCCTGGCGGGAGGGCCGGAGCACAGATACGCAGTATTTT. Translating gives CASSELSWREGRSTDTQYF. Looking up the rest from reference TRBV25-1 and TRBJ2-3 gives the full variable domain: EADIYQTPRYLVIGTGKKITLECSQTMGHDKMYWYQQDPGMELHLIHYSYGVNSTEKGDLSSESTVSRIRTEHFPLTLESARPSHTSQYLCASSELSWREGRSTDTQYFGPGTRLTVL.

The rearrangement uses TRBV7-7 and TRBJ2-5; D may be TRBD2 (6 bases). The CDR3 has 15 amino acids. The ends were cut back, 6 bases at V and 6 bases at J, with 20 bases in the middle. The germline gives CDR1 SSHAT, CDR2 FNYEAQ (reference sequence). The CDR3 sequence is CASSQEEGFGKTQYF. The CDR3 nucleotides are TGTGCCAGCAGTCAAGAGGAGGGGTTTGGCAAGACCCAGTACTTC.

This clonotype was detected only a few times. This rearrangement joins TRBV2 to TRBJ1-1, with D unresolved. Germline lookup yields CDR1 SNHLY and CDR2 FYNNEI. V dropped 7 bases and J dropped 7 bases, with 19 bases sitting between them. CDR3 length: 14 residues. Here the CDR3 reads CASTLSWGTYEAFF. The CDR3 coding sequence is TGTGCCAGCACCCTAAGTTGGGGTACCTATGAAGCTTTCTTT.

The chain recombines TRBV13 with TRBJ2-1, with 12 bases matching TRBD2. Germline V gene data show CDR1 as PRHDT and CDR2 as FYEKMQ (reference sequence). The V and J ends lost 6 bases and 4 bases, in that order; junction bases with no gene match: 10. The CDR3 contains 17 residues. The CDR3 DNA is TGTGCCAGCAGTCCCGACCTAGCGGGAGGGACTTACAATGAGCAGTTCTTC. Amino acids: CASSPDLAGGTYNEQFF.

The count of this clonotype is one. The chain carries TRBV7-3 and TRBJ2-1, with D hard to call. The CDR3 length is 14 residues. Germline V CDR1 and CDR2: SGHTA, FQGTGA. The V gene lost 2 bases and the J gene lost 6 bases, with 11 bases spanning the gap. In DNA, the CDR3 is TGTGCCAGCAGCTTAGAATGGATCAGCAATGAGCAGTTCTTC. This encodes CASSLEWISNEQFF.

The V and J genes are TRBV29-1 and TRBJ1-2; D gene ambiguous. Deletions cut 3 bases from V and 2 bases from J, with 10 bases between. CDR1 and CDR2 (germline): SQVTM, ANQGSEA. CDR3 length equals 13 residues. The CDR3 loop is CSVDAGTNYGYTF. CDR3 coding DNA: TGCAGCGTTGATGCGGGAACCAACTATGGCTACACCTTC.

The CDR3 protein is CSAQPGDTQYF. The CDR3 nucleotides read TGCAGTGCTCAACCGGGAGATACGCAGTATTTT. The chain is built from TRBV20-1 and TRBJ2-3; D gene uncertain. The V gene lost 5 bases and the J gene lost 5 bases, with 8 bases spanning the gap. In germline, CDR1 is DFQATT, CDR2 SNEGSKA (reference sequence). CDR3 size: 11 residues.

The rearrangement links TRBV4-1 to TRBJ2-1; a possible D gene is TRBD2 (6 bases). The CDR3 is 15 amino acids. The V and J ends lost 1 base and 8 bases respectively, with 15 bases between them. The germline V gene encodes CDR1 MGHRA and CDR2 YSYEKL. This CDR3 reads CASSQAPMGEDEQFF. The CDR3 bases are TGCGCCAGCAGCCAAGCCCCAATGGGGGAGGATGAGCAGTTCTTC.

This clonotype was counted only a few times. This chain uses TRBV4-3 with TRBJ2-5; 13 bases are shared with TRBD2. V lost 3 bases, J lost 11 bases, and 9 bases stayed unmatched. The CDR3 contains 15 residues. Germline V CDR1 and CDR2: LGHNA, YSLEER. The DNA for the CDR3 is TGCGCCAGCAGCCATACTAGCGGGAGGGCCCTTGAGCAGTACTTC. Encoded protein: CASSHTSGRALEQYF.

The table lists this clonotype with many counts. The chain carries TRBV4-2 and TRBJ2-7; the match to TRBD2 covers 7 bases. Trimming cost V 1 base and J 3 bases; bases outside gene matches: 3. The CDR3 length is 14 residues. Germline V gives CDR1 LGHNA, CDR2 YNFKEQ. The CDR3 region has the DNA TGTGCCAGCAGCCAAGGGGGGGGACGCTACGAGCAGTACTTC. It specifies CASSQGGGRYEQYF.

This clonotype was found a few times. The chain couples TRBV20-1 to TRBJ2-1, with 7 bases identical to TRBD2. CDR1 and CDR2 (germline): DFQATT, SNEGSKA (reference sequence). The CDR3 covers 16 residues. With 1 base clipped from V and 3 bases from J, the junction kept 9 bases outside the gene matches. CDR3 sequence: CSARASGVVLYNEQFF. CDR3 bases: TGCAGTGCTAGAGCTAGCGGCGTGGTCCTCTACAATGAGCAGTTCTTC.

The chain carries TRBV20-1 and TRBJ2-3; unclear D gene. Trimming removed 5 bases at V and 6 bases at J, with 9 bases between. The germline gives CDR1 DFQATT, CDR2 SNEGSKA (reference sequence). This CDR3 comprises 11 residues. CDR3 amino acids: CSAPVWDTQYF. The CDR3 region has the DNA TGCAGTGCTCCGGTTTGGGATACGCAGTATTTT.

The chain combines TRBV7-2 with TRBJ2-3, with 10 bases aligning to TRBD2. Germline loops: CDR1 SGHTA, CDR2 FQGNSA. Trimming cost V 5 bases and J 14 bases; bases outside gene matches: 13. The CDR3 sequence is 14 residues long. The CDR3, as DNA: TGTGCCAGCAGCCTACAGCGGGGGGGCAAATCTTGGTATTTT. Its translation: CASSLQRGGKSWYF.

This clonotype occurred a few times. The chain carries TRBV13 and TRBJ2-5; 7 nucleotides agree with TRBD2. V was pared by 4 bases and J by 2 bases, with 4 bases of the junction left unmatched. Germline CDR1 PRHDT, CDR2 FYEKMQ (reference sequence). The length of the CDR3 is 14 residues. The CDR3 coding sequence is TGTGCCAGCAGCTCCGGGGAGGGACAAGAGACCCAGTACTTC. This translates into CASSSGEGQETQYF.

This rearrangement joins TRBV19 to TRBJ2-6; 7 positions match TRBD1. The CDR3 totals 17 residues. The trim removed 7 bases at V and 0 bases at J, leaving 9 bases unmatched. CDR1 and CDR2 (germline): LNHDA, SQIVND (reference sequence). CDR3 in amino acids: CASNGQETLSGANVLTF. CDR3 nucleotides: TGTGCCAGTAACGGACAGGAGACCCTCTCTGGGGCCAACGTCCTGACTTTC.

V gene TRBV6-5 combines with J gene TRBJ2-2; 8 bases agree with TRBD1. The V gene end was trimmed by 6 bases and the J gene end by 3 bases; junction bases not matched to a gene: 6. CDR1 MNHEY and CDR2 SVGAGI come from the germline V gene. The CDR3 loop spans 15 amino acids. CDR3 nucleotides: TGTGCCAGCAGCGGACAGGGCGTCGACACCGGGGAGCTGTTTTTT. Its protein is CASSGQGVDTGELFF.

With regard to this clonotype: Possible read error: a much larger clone is one base away. The chain joins TRBV5-1 to TRBJ2-7, with D uncertain. V was clipped by 2 bases and J by 2 bases, with 5 bases between them. From germline, CDR1 is SGHRS and CDR2 YFSETQ. The CDR3 totals 12 residues. The DNA of the CDR3 is TGCGCCAGCAGCTTATATCCCTACGAGCAGTACTTC. Amino acids: CASSLYPYEQYF.